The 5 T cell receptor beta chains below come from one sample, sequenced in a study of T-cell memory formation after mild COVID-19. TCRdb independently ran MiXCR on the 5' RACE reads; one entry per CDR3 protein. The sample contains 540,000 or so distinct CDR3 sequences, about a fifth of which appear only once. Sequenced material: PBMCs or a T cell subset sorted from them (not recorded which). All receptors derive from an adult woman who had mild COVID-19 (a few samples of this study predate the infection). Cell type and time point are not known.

CDR3 region: CASSSRPGQGLAGELFF. The CDR3 DNA reads TGTGCCAGCAGTTCTCGACCGGGACAGGGGTTGGCCGGGGAGCTGTTTTTT. The V and J genes are TRBV5-4 and TRBJ2-2, with 10 bases identical to TRBD1. The CDR3 runs to 17 residues. V trimming: 5 bases; J trimming: 6 bases; junction bases outside the gene matches: 13. Germline V gene lookup returns CDR1 SGHNT and CDR2 YYREEE (reference sequence).

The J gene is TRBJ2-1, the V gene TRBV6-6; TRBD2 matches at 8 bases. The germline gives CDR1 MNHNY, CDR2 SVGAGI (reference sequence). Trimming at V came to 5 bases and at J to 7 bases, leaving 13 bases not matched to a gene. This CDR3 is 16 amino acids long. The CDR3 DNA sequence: TGTGCCAGCAGTAACTTCCCGGGACTAGTATCGAATGAGCAGTTCTTC. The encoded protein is CASSNFPGLVSNEQFF.

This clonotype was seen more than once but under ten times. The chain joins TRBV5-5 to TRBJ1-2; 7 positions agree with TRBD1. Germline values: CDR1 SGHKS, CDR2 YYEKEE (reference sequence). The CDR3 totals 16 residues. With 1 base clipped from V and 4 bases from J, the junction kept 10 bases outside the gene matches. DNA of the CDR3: TGTGCCAGCAGCTTGCTGAGACAGGGTGGTGGCTATGGCTACACCTTC. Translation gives CASSLLRQGGGYGYTF.

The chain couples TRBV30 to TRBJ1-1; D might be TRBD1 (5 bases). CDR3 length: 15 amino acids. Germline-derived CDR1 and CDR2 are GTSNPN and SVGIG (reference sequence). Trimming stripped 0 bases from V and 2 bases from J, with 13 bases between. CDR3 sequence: CAWSVLRGGNTEAFF. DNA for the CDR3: TGTGCCTGGAGTGTGCTCCGGGGGGGAAACACTGAAGCTTTCTTT.

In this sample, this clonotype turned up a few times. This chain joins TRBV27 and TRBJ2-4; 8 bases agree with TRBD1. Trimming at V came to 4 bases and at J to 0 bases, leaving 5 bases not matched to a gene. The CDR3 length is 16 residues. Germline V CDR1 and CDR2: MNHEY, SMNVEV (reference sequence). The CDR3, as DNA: TGTGCCAGCAGTTCGCAGGGGGCTCTAGCCAAAAACATTCAGTACTTC. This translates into CASSSQGALAKNIQYF.